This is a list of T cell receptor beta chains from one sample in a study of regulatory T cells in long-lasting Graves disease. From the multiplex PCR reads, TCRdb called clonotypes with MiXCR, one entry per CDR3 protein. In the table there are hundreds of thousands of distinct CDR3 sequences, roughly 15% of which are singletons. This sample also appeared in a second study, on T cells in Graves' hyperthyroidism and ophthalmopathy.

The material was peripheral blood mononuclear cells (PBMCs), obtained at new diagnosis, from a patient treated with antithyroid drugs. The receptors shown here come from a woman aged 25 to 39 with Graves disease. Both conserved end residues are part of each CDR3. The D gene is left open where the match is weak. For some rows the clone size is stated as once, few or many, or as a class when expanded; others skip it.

CDR3 DNA: TGCAGTGCTAGCGGAAAGGGACTAGCGTATTCACAGATACAATCGTATTTT; CDR3 protein: CSASGKGLAYSQIQSYF; J gene: TRBJ2-3; clone size: few; V gene: TRBV20-1; D gene: TRBD2
CDR3 DNA: TGTGCCAGCAGCCAAGATAGCGGGCGGAATGAAGCTTTCTTT; CDR3 protein: CASSQDSGRNEAFF; J gene: TRBJ1-1; clone size: .; V gene: TRBV14; D gene: .
CDR3 DNA: TGCGCCAGCAGCTTCCGGGACCCCTACGAGCAGTACTTC; CDR3 protein: CASSFRDPYEQYF; J gene: TRBJ2-7; clone size: few; V gene: TRBV5-1; D gene: .
CDR3 DNA: TGTGCCAGCAGTTTCCCCACCCCTGGGGCGTACAATGAGCAGTTCTTC; CDR3 protein: CASSFPTPGAYNEQFF; J gene: TRBJ2-1; clone size: .; V gene: TRBV27; D gene: .
CDR3 DNA: TGTGCCAGCAGCTTGGCGGTTGAGCAGTTCTTC; CDR3 protein: CASSLAVEQFF; J gene: TRBJ2-1; clone size: many; V gene: TRBV7-2; D gene: .
CDR3 DNA: TGCGCCAGCAGCTTACAGGGGAATCGGGAAAAACTGTTTTTT; CDR3 protein: CASSLQGNREKLFF; J gene: TRBJ1-4; clone size: .; V gene: TRBV5-1; D gene: TRBD1
CDR3 DNA: TGTGCCACCAGTGATTTTAGGCGGGACCCCCTCAATGAGCAGTTCTTC; CDR3 protein: CATSDFRRDPLNEQFF; J gene: TRBJ2-1; clone size: .; V gene: TRBV24-1; D gene: .
CDR3 DNA: TGTGCCAGCAGTACCGAGTGGGGGGCTTTCTTT; CDR3 protein: CASSTEWGAFF; J gene: TRBJ1-1; clone size: many; V gene: TRBV28; D gene: .
CDR3 DNA: TGTGCCAGCAGTCCAGCGGGAGAAGAAGAGACCCAGTACTTC; CDR3 protein: CASSPAGEEETQYF; J gene: TRBJ2-5; clone size: many; V gene: TRBV12-3/TRBV12-4; D gene: TRBD2
CDR3 DNA: TGTGCCAGCAGTTGGGACGTAAGCTCCTACAATGAGCAGTTCTTC; CDR3 protein: CASSWDVSSYNEQFF; J gene: TRBJ2-1; clone size: few; V gene: TRBV27; D gene: .
CDR3 DNA: TGTGCCAGTCGGGACAGGGGGGTGCAGTTCTTC; CDR3 protein: CASRDRGVQFF; J gene: TRBJ2-1; clone size: few; V gene: TRBV19; D gene: TRBD1
CDR3 DNA: TGTGCCAGCAGTTACGTGGGTGAGCAGTACTTC; CDR3 protein: CASSYVGEQYF; J gene: TRBJ2-7; clone size: few; V gene: TRBV6-2/TRBV6-3; D gene: .
CDR3 DNA: TGTGCCAGCAGCCCGCAACCCTTTCCCACCGGGGAGCTGTTTTTT; CDR3 protein: CASSPQPFPTGELFF; J gene: TRBJ2-2; clone size: .; V gene: TRBV14; D gene: .
CDR3 DNA: TGTGCCAGCAGCTCGGGGGCGAGGCAGTACTTC; CDR3 protein: CASSSGARQYF; J gene: TRBJ2-7; clone size: .; V gene: TRBV5-4; D gene: .
CDR3 DNA: TGCGCCAGCAGCCATGGGACAGGGCCTTACGAGCAGTACTTC; CDR3 protein: CASSHGTGPYEQYF; J gene: TRBJ2-7; clone size: .; V gene: TRBV4-1; D gene: TRBD1
CDR3 DNA: TGCAGTGCTAGAGACCCGAAACTAGCGTGGAGCTCCTACGAGCAGTACTTC; CDR3 protein: CSARDPKLAWSSYEQYF; J gene: TRBJ2-7; clone size: many; V gene: TRBV20-1; D gene: TRBD2